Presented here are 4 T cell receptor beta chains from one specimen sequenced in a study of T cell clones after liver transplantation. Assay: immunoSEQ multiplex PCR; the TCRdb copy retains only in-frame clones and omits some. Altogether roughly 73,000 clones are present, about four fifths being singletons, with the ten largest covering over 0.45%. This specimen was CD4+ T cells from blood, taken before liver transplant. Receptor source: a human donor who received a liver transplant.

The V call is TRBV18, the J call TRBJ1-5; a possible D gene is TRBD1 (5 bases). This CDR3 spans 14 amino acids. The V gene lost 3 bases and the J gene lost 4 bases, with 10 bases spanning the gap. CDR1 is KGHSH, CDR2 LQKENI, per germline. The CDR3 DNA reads TGTGCCAGCTCACCGGCAGGGCCAAATCAGCCCCAGCATTTT. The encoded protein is CASSPAGPNQPQHF.

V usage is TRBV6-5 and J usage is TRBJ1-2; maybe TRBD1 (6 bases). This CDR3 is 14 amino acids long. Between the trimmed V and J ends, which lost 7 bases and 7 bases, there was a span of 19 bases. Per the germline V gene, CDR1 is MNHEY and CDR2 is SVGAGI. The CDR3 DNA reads TGTGCCAGCAAGTTACGTACACAGGGACGTGGCTACACCTTC. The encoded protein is CASKLRTQGRGYTF.

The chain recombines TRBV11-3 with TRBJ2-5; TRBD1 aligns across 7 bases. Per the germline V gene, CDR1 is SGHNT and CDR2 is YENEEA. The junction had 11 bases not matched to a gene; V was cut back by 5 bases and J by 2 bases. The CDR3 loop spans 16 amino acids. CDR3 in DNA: TGTGCCAGCAGCCCCAACACCGGGACAGTTCAAGAGACCCAGTACTTC. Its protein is CASSPNTGTVQETQYF.

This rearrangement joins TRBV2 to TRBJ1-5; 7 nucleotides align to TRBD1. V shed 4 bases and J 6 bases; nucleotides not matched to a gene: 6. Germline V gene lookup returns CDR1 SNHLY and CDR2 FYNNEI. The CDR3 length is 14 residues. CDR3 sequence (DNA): TGTGCCAGCAGTGGGAGGGGGCGGATTCAGCCCCAGCATTTT. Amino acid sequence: CASSGRGRIQPQHF. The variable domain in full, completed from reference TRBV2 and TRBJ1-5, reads EPEVTQTPSHQVTQMGQEVILRCVPISNHLYFYWYRQILGQKVEFLVSFYNNEISEKSEIFDDQFSVERPDGSNFTLKIRSTKLEDSAMYFCASSGRGRIQPQHFGDGTRLSIL.